These T cell receptor beta chains were read from a single sample in a study of blood T cell repertoires in COVID-19. Using immunoSEQ multiplex PCR, the repertoire was profiled, and TCRdb retains in-frame clones only, with some absent. The profile shows about 15,000 clones, about four fifths of them singletons. The specimen sequenced was peripheral blood. The source of these receptors is a woman aged 70 to 79 with active COVID-19. CDR3s include the opening cysteine and the closing phenylalanine or tryptophan. The order of the fields is V gene, J gene, clone size, D gene, CDR3 protein, CDR3 DNA. A D gene is named only where the DNA matches it firmly. Clone size appears in some rows only: once, few, many, or a class for an expanded clone.

v_call: TRBV5-1; j_call: TRBJ2-7; clone_size: .; d_call: TRBD2; cdr3_aa: CASRSTSASSYEQYF; cdr3_nt: TGCGCCAGCCGCTCGACTAGCGCGAGCTCCTACGAGCAGTACTTC
v_call: TRBV28; j_call: TRBJ2-7; clone_size: medium-sized; d_call: .; cdr3_aa: CAIAVHRASYEQYF; cdr3_nt: TGTGCCATCGCCGTCCACAGGGCCTCCTACGAGCAGTACTTC
v_call: TRBV24-1; j_call: TRBJ2-1; clone_size: .; d_call: .; cdr3_aa: CATSDPGTVNEQFF; cdr3_nt: TGTGCCACCAGTGATCCCGGTACTGTCAACGAGCAGTTCTTC
v_call: TRBV5-4; j_call: TRBJ1-4; clone_size: .; d_call: TRBD1; cdr3_aa: CASRRDSEKLFF; cdr3_nt: TGTGCCAGCAGGCGGGACAGTGAAAAACTGTTTTTT
v_call: TRBV5-1; j_call: TRBJ1-1; clone_size: .; d_call: .; cdr3_aa: CASSLEPGRTEAFF; cdr3_nt: TGCGCCAGCAGCTTGGAGCCAGGGAGGACTGAAGCTTTCTTT
v_call: TRBV19; j_call: TRBJ2-5; clone_size: .; d_call: .; cdr3_aa: CASSRERRETQYF; cdr3_nt: TGTGCCAGTAGTCGAGAAAGAAGAGAGACCCAGTACTTC
v_call: TRBV9; j_call: TRBJ2-5; clone_size: .; d_call: TRBD1; cdr3_aa: CASSSGTGGRETQYF; cdr3_nt: TGTGCCAGCAGTTCCGGGACAGGGGGCCGAGAGACCCAGTACTTC
v_call: TRBV28; j_call: TRBJ1-2; clone_size: .; d_call: .; cdr3_aa: CASDSRVGGISYGYTF; cdr3_nt: TGTGCCAGCGATTCCCGGGTCGGGGGGATTAGTTATGGCTACACCTTC
v_call: TRBV28; j_call: TRBJ2-7; clone_size: .; d_call: TRBD1; cdr3_aa: CASVRDSSSEQYF; cdr3_nt: TGTGCCAGCGTCCGGGACAGCTCCTCCGAGCAGTACTTC
v_call: TRBV24-1; j_call: TRBJ2-2; clone_size: .; d_call: .; cdr3_aa: CATNGGRNGELFF; cdr3_nt: TGTGCCACCAATGGGGGCCGGAACGGGGAGCTGTTTTTT
v_call: TRBV29-1; j_call: TRBJ1-5; clone_size: .; d_call: .; cdr3_aa: CSLRMQPGNQPQHF; cdr3_nt: TGCAGCCTCAGGATGCAGCCAGGCAATCAGCCCCAGCATTTT
v_call: TRBV2; j_call: TRBJ2-3; clone_size: once; d_call: .; cdr3_aa: CASSDVSSTDTQYF; cdr3_nt: TGTGCCAGCAGTGACGTATCTAGCACAGATACGCAGTATTTT
v_call: TRBV7-9; j_call: TRBJ1-2; clone_size: .; d_call: .; cdr3_aa: CASAQGLYGYTF; cdr3_nt: TGTGCCAGCGCGCAAGGACTTTATGGCTACACCTTC
v_call: TRBV27; j_call: TRBJ2-7; clone_size: .; d_call: TRBD1; cdr3_aa: CASSPRVGDRGYEQYF; cdr3_nt: TGTGCCAGCAGCCCACGGGTTGGGGACAGGGGATACGAGCAGTACTTC
v_call: TRBV18; j_call: TRBJ2-5; clone_size: .; d_call: .; cdr3_aa: CASSPPGIRVLETQYF; cdr3_nt: TGTGCCAGCTCACCACCAGGGATCAGGGTTTTGGAGACCCAGTACTTC
v_call: TRBV7-3; j_call: TRBJ2-3; clone_size: once; d_call: .; cdr3_aa: CASSSGETQYF; cdr3_nt: TGTGCCAGCAGCTCGGGGGAGACGCAGTATTTT
v_call: TRBV29-1; j_call: TRBJ1-2; clone_size: once; d_call: TRBD1; cdr3_aa: CSVSHTGTGEGYTF; cdr3_nt: TGCAGCGTATCTCATACCGGGACAGGAGAAGGCTACACCTTC
v_call: TRBV5-1; j_call: TRBJ2-1; clone_size: .; d_call: TRBD2; cdr3_aa: CASRQLLGLAGGDEQFF; cdr3_nt: TGCGCCAGCAGGCAACTCCTGGGACTAGCGGGGGGCGATGAGCAGTTCTTC
v_call: TRBV27; j_call: TRBJ1-2; clone_size: .; d_call: TRBD1; cdr3_aa: CASSLFGQGALGGYTF; cdr3_nt: TGTGCCAGCAGTTTATTTGGACAGGGAGCACTGGGGGGCTACACCTTC
v_call: TRBV4-3; j_call: TRBJ1-2; clone_size: .; d_call: .; cdr3_aa: CASSQDLDSTYGYTF; cdr3_nt: TGCGCCAGCAGCCAAGATTTGGACAGCACCTATGGCTACACCTTC
v_call: TRBV27; j_call: TRBJ1-4; clone_size: .; d_call: .; cdr3_aa: CASSLRGMVNEKLFF; cdr3_nt: TGTGCCAGCAGTTTACGAGGGATGGTAAATGAAAAACTGTTTTTT
v_call: TRBV27; j_call: TRBJ2-3; clone_size: .; d_call: TRBD2; cdr3_aa: CASSRSRTSGPDTQYF; cdr3_nt: TGTGCCAGCAGTCGTTCCCGGACTAGCGGCCCAGATACGCAGTATTTT
v_call: TRBV19; j_call: TRBJ2-7; clone_size: .; d_call: TRBD2; cdr3_aa: CASSTTGTSGPVVYEQYF; cdr3_nt: TGTGCCAGTAGTACCACCGGGACTAGCGGGCCCGTTGTGTACGAGCAGTACTTC
v_call: TRBV27; j_call: TRBJ2-5; clone_size: .; d_call: .; cdr3_aa: CASKRGQNQETQYF; cdr3_nt: TGTGCCAGCAAAAGGGGCCAGAACCAAGAGACCCAGTACTTC
v_call: TRBV6-5; j_call: TRBJ2-7; clone_size: .; d_call: .; cdr3_aa: CASSWAPTYEQYF; cdr3_nt: TGTGCCAGCAGTTGGGCGCCTACCTACGAGCAGTACTTC
v_call: TRBV10-3; j_call: TRBJ1-1; clone_size: .; d_call: .; cdr3_aa: CAISAGSLNTEAFF; cdr3_nt: TGTGCCATCAGCGCGGGATCTTTGAACACTGAAGCTTTCTTT
v_call: TRBV19; j_call: TRBJ2-1; clone_size: .; d_call: TRBD2; cdr3_aa: CASSARLADSYNEQFF; cdr3_nt: TGTGCCAGTAGTGCCCGACTAGCGGACTCCTACAATGAGCAGTTCTTC
v_call: TRBV19; j_call: TRBJ2-3; clone_size: once; d_call: TRBD2; cdr3_aa: CASSIRREGSGDTQYF; cdr3_nt: TGTGCCAGTAGTATCAGGCGGGAGGGCTCTGGTGATACGCAGTATTTT
v_call: TRBV11-1; j_call: TRBJ2-7; clone_size: .; d_call: .; cdr3_aa: CASSLAGQMGSLTYEQYF; cdr3_nt: TGTGCCAGCAGCTTAGCGGGCCAGATGGGTAGTCTGACCTACGAGCAGTACTTC
v_call: TRBV18; j_call: TRBJ2-1; clone_size: .; d_call: TRBD1; cdr3_aa: CASSATGGYNEQFF; cdr3_nt: TGTGCCAGCTCTGCTACAGGGGGTTACAATGAGCAGTTCTTC
v_call: TRBV18; j_call: TRBJ2-5; clone_size: .; d_call: TRBD2; cdr3_aa: CASSPASGSQETQYF; cdr3_nt: TGTGCCAGCTCACCGGCTAGCGGGTCCCAAGAGACCCAGTACTTC
v_call: TRBV2; j_call: TRBJ1-1; clone_size: .; d_call: TRBD1; cdr3_aa: CASSEVTGGTEAFF; cdr3_nt: TGTGCCAGCAGTGAAGTAACAGGGGGGACTGAAGCTTTCTTT
v_call: TRBV19; j_call: TRBJ2-1; clone_size: .; d_call: TRBD2; cdr3_aa: CASSISSGRGRFF; cdr3_nt: TGTGCCAGTAGTATAAGTAGCGGGAGAGGTCGGTTCTTC
v_call: TRBV28; j_call: TRBJ2-7; clone_size: .; d_call: TRBD2; cdr3_aa: CASSPTSGLGYEQYF; cdr3_nt: TGTGCCAGCAGTCCGACTAGCGGGTTGGGCTACGAGCAGTACTTC
v_call: TRBV5-1; j_call: TRBJ2-7; clone_size: .; d_call: TRBD2; cdr3_aa: CASREGTTKSFLQYF; cdr3_nt: TGCGCCAGCAGGGAAGGGACTACTAAGTCCTTTCTGCAGTACTTC
v_call: TRBV11-3; j_call: TRBJ2-1; clone_size: .; d_call: TRBD2; cdr3_aa: CASSSTSGRSYNEQFF; cdr3_nt: TGTGCCAGCAGCTCCACTAGCGGGCGATCCTACAATGAGCAGTTCTTC
v_call: TRBV5-1; j_call: TRBJ1-1; clone_size: once; d_call: TRBD1; cdr3_aa: CASSIRTGGTEAFF; cdr3_nt: TGCGCCAGCAGCATAAGGACAGGGGGCACTGAAGCTTTCTTT
v_call: TRBV11-2; j_call: TRBJ2-7; clone_size: .; d_call: .; cdr3_aa: CASSLGGTDTPYEQYF; cdr3_nt: TGTGCCAGCAGCTTAGGGGGGACTGATACCCCCTACGAGCAGTACTTC